This T cell receptor (beta chain) appears in the sequencing data of a study of shared clonotypes between healthy human individuals. Study-wide results and limits: Shared clonotypes: about 4.6% naive CD4, under 4% naive CD8, 2.3% memory CD4, under 0.45% memory CD8.

CD45RO-negative, CCR7-selected cells formed the naive CD8 fraction, which excluded terminally differentiated effector memory CD45RA+ cells. V lost 5 bases and J 9 bases, leaving 10 bases between the germline ends. CDR1 and CDR2 from the germline V gene are LNHDA and SQIVND (reference sequence). The CDR3 length is 11 residues. Deep was the level at which the assay was run. Replicate PCRs run on sorted subsets employed approximately 180 ng DNA, approximately 30,000 T cell genomes. Sequenced by immunoSEQ multiplex PCR; TCRdb stores in-frame clones only, minus some. Altogether about 580,000 clones are present, roughly 98% being singletons, with the ten largest covering around 0.3%. Of note for this clone: Its matching antigen is unknown.

The source of this sequence is a man younger than 40 in good health. The rearrangement joins TRBV19 to TRBJ1-1; D gene ambiguous. Sample: naive CD8+ T cells sorted from blood. Written as DNA, the CDR3 is TGTGCCAGTAGTGAGACTGCGAAAGCTTTCTTT. It codes for CASSETAKAFF.